This T cell receptor (beta chain) was captured in a study of spatial heterogeneity in lung cancer. Study-wide context: Patients with untreated early-stage non-small cell lung cancer, numbering roughly 69, were the donors. Where they were available, follow-up PBMC samples were sequenced, at a median of roughly two years after resection. Study-level results: TCRs found ubiquitously expanded in tumor appeared in blood more at resection than at follow-up.

A remark on this clonotype: The antigen remains unidentified.

TCRdb reanalysed the 5' RACE reads using MiXCR and keeps one entry per CDR3 protein. The table shows 15,000 to 20,000 distinct CDR3 sequences, with about 18% occurring only once. This CDR3 spans 12 amino acids. CDR1 is MNHEY, CDR2 SVGAGI, per germline. Trimming took off 7 bases at V and 6 bases at J, with 12 bases between the two ends. Time point denoted: blood at routine non-recurrence follow-up after resection. Unsorted whole RNA samples from tumor, nontumor lung or frozen PBMC were sequenced. The clonotype was recovered from a male donor with early-stage non-small cell lung cancer. The chain joins TRBV6-5 to TRBJ1-2; D is undetermined. The sample was PBMCs, taken at follow-up. The CDR3 coding sequence is TGTGCCAGCATGAGGGTGGGCGATGGCTACACCTTC. Amino acid sequence: CASMRVGDGYTF.